This T cell receptor beta chain was sequenced in a study of T-cell memory formation after mild COVID-19. General observations from the study: The main location of contracting CD4+ clones was CM and EM, and that of contracting CD8+ clones was EMRA. Memory from before infection featured some responding clones, which suggests cross-reactive memory joined.

As for this clonotype: Its target is not known.

Constant-segment primers and 5'RACE yielded cDNA libraries for TCR alpha and TCR beta, each carrying sample barcodes and UMIs. TCRdb re-called the 5' RACE reads with MiXCR, one entry per CDR3 protein. The repertoire holds fewer than 550,000 distinct CDR3 sequences, with about 19% as singletons. Germline V gene lookup returns CDR1 ENHRY and CDR2 SYGVKD. This CDR3 is 17 amino acids long. The ends lost 10 bases at V and 2 bases at J; junction bases unmatched: 20. Source material: PBMCs or a T cell subset sorted from them (not recorded which). This clonotype was sampled from an adult woman who had mild COVID-19 (a few samples of this study predate the infection). Cell type and time point are not known. The chain couples TRBV10-3 to TRBJ2-7, with TRBD1 matching 7 bases. The CDR3 nucleotides read TGTGCCACACAACGTACTACCACAGGGGTGGGGACCTACGAGCAGTACTTC. Translation gives CATQRTTTGVGTYEQYF.